This entry lists 30 T cell receptor beta chains sequenced from one sample in a study of control samples from healthy donors and cancer patients. The method was immunoSEQ multiplex PCR; TCRdb's version includes in-frame clones alone and lacks a portion of them. The repertoire holds 89,000 or so clones, about 89% seen once, with more than 15% in the top ten. Sample: blood. All receptors come from a man in his forties or fifties in good health.

This clone has a single count. This chain joins TRBV4-3 and TRBJ2-2; 9 positions match TRBD2. This CDR3 is 17 amino acids long. Germline V CDR1 and CDR2: LGHNA, YSLEER. V gave up 4 bases and J gave up 2 bases; unmatched junction bases: 8. CDR3 loop: CASSRASGTYNTGELFF. In DNA, the CDR3 is TGCGCCAGCAGCCGGGCTAGCGGGACTTACAACACCGGGGAGCTGTTTTTT.

The chain couples TRBV24-1 to TRBJ2-5; 10 positions agree with TRBD1. This CDR3 region has 14 residues. V trimming: 7 bases; J trimming: 4 bases; junction bases outside the gene matches: 5. From germline, CDR1 is KGHDR and CDR2 SFDVKD. CDR3 sequence reads: CATRGQGGVETQYF. The CDR3 coding sequence is TGTGCCACCAGAGGACAGGGGGGCGTAGAGACCCAGTACTTC.

The CDR3 spells CARRGHRGGEQYF. The CDR3 DNA sequence: TGTGCCAGGAGGGGGCACCGGGGGGGCGAGCAGTACTTC. The J gene is TRBJ2-7, the V gene TRBV9, with D tentatively TRBD2 (8 bases). Between the trimmed V and J ends, which lost 8 bases and 6 bases, there was a span of 18 bases. Germline lookup yields CDR1 SGDLS and CDR2 YYNGEE. The CDR3 length is 13 residues.

This sequence joins TRBV6-2 or TRBV6-3 and TRBJ2-1; 14 bases agree with TRBD2. The length of the CDR3 is 16 residues. From germline, CDR1 is MNHEY and CDR2 SVGEGT. The ends lost 4 bases at V and 7 bases at J; junction bases unmatched: 6. For the CDR3, the DNA is TGTGCCAGCAGTTCTTGGACTAGCGGGGGGTATAATGAGCAGTTCTTC. It is translated as CASSSWTSGGYNEQFF.

This clone turned up a few times. This chain links TRBV15 with TRBJ1-2; D is possibly TRBD1 (5 bases). The length of the CDR3 is 14 residues. V lost 0 bases to trimming and J lost 6 bases, with 11 bases between them. In germline, CDR1 is LNHNV, CDR2 YYDKDF (reference sequence). DNA for the CDR3: TGTGCCACCAGCAGAGATCGGCAGGGCGATGGCTACACCTTC. Translating gives CATSRDRQGDGYTF.

The V gene is TRBV14, the J gene TRBJ2-7; D is ambiguous. Germline CDR1 SGHDN, CDR2 FVKESK. Trimming removed 4 bases from V and 2 bases from J, with 9 bases in between. The CDR3 loop spans 13 amino acids. CDR3 nucleotides: TGTGCCAGCAGCCCTGGAGCTGCCTACGAGCAGTACTTC. Encoded protein: CASSPGAAYEQYF.

This clone was detected many times. The chain's CDR3 is CASSQTGLTEQYF. The CDR3 coding sequence is TGTGCCAGCAGCCAGACGGGACTAACAGAGCAGTACTTC. This sequence joins TRBV14 and TRBJ2-7; TRBD2 matches 7 bases. The CDR3 is 13 residues long. Germline V CDR1 and CDR2: SGHDN, FVKESK. V trimming: 3 bases; J trimming: 7 bases; junction bases outside the gene matches: 6.

This sequence joins TRBV28 and TRBJ1-4, with TRBD1 as a possible D gene (6 bases). Deletions cut 1 base from V and 13 bases from J, with 10 bases between. CDR3 length equals 12 residues. Germline CDR1 MDHEN, CDR2 SYDVKM. The CDR3 here is CASSLLGRGLFF. DNA for the CDR3: TGTGCCAGCAGTTTATTAGGCAGGGGACTGTTTTTT.

This clone was observed a single time. The rearrangement joins TRBV6-4 to TRBJ2-7, with D perhaps given as TRBD1 or TRBD2 (5 bases each). The CDR3 covers 17 residues. V lost 4 bases and J lost 2, with 21 bases in between. CDR1 is MRHNA and CDR2 is SNTAGT in the germline V gene. The CDR3 nucleotides read TGTGCCAGCAGTGTCGGACACCTCAGATGGGGGACCTACGAGCAGTACTTC. Its protein is CASSVGHLRWGTYEQYF.

The rearrangement uses TRBV4-2 and TRBJ2-1, with D perhaps matching TRBD2 (5 bases). Deletions cut 1 base from V and 4 bases from J, with 17 bases between. CDR3 size: 17 residues. The germline gives CDR1 LGHNA, CDR2 YNFKEQ. The CDR3 region has the DNA TGTGCCAGCAGCCAAGTTGGCGCAGAGGGCCAGTACAATGAGCAGTTCTTC. Protein product: CASSQVGAEGQYNEQFF.

This chain joins TRBV18 and TRBJ2-7; maybe TRBD1 (5 bases). The V end lost 1 base, the J end lost 3 bases, and 10 bases lay between the germline ends. The CDR3 consists of 14 residues. CDR1 and CDR2 (germline): KGHSH, LQKENI. Here the CDR3 reads CASSPRSGNYEQYF. CDR3 coding DNA: TGTGCCAGCTCACCACGTTCAGGGAACTACGAGCAGTACTTC. The full variable domain, in which reference TRBV18 and TRBJ2-7 provide the parts outside the CDR3, is NAGVMQNPRHLVRRRGQEARLRCSPMKGHSHVYWYRQLPEEGLKFMVYLQKENIIDESGMPKERFSAEFPKEGPSILRIQQVVRGDSAAYFCASSPRSGNYEQYFGPGTRLTVT.

In this sample, this clone turned up once. The gene calls are TRBV11-3 and TRBJ1-4; possible D gene TRBD1, 5 bases. V was clipped by 7 bases and J by 6 bases, with 18 bases between them. In germline, CDR1 is SGHNT, CDR2 YENEEA. The CDR3 contains 15 residues. The CDR3 spells CASTKGLGEDEKLFF. The CDR3 DNA reads TGTGCCAGCACCAAAGGGTTAGGGGAGGATGAAAAACTGTTTTTT.

The chain joins TRBV30 to TRBJ1-2, with 10 bases fitting TRBD1. Germline CDR1 and CDR2: GTSNPN and SVGIG (reference sequence). The CDR3 sequence is 14 residues long. With 0 bases clipped from V and 7 bases from J, the junction kept 5 bases outside the gene matches. CDR3 loop: CAWSVQGQGVGYTF. For the CDR3, the DNA is TGTGCCTGGAGTGTACAAGGACAGGGGGTTGGCTACACCTTC.

V is TRBV5-1 and J is TRBJ2-2, with TRBD2 identical over 8 bases. The CDR3 length is 15 residues. V lost 2 bases, J lost 4 bases, and 4 bases stayed unmatched. CDR1 and CDR2 from the germline V gene are SGHRS and YFSETQ. The CDR3 DNA follows: TGCGCCAGCAGCTTACAGCGGGGGAGCACCGGGGAGCTGTTTTTT. Its protein is CASSLQRGSTGELFF.

This chain links TRBV7-9 with TRBJ2-6; D is undetermined. Trimming cost V 1 base and J 2 bases, with 12 bases left between them. Germline assignment: CDR1 SEHNR and CDR2 FQNEAQ (reference sequence). This CDR3 region has 17 residues. CDR3 residues: CASSLDPRTPGANVLTF. CDR3 DNA sequence: TGTGCCAGCAGCTTAGACCCCAGAACCCCTGGGGCCAACGTCCTGACTTTC.

The chain has TRBV29-1 and TRBJ1-2, with no clear D. With 0 bases removed from V and 2 bases from J, the gap between germline ends came to 22 bases. The V gene's germline CDR1 is SQVTM and CDR2 ANQGSEA. This CDR3 has 18 residues. CDR3: CSVEDLRPLQLGNYGYTF. CDR3 DNA: TGCAGCGTTGAAGATCTTCGCCCGCTCCAACTGGGAAACTATGGCTACACCTTC. Based on the CDR3 plus reference TRBV29-1 and TRBJ1-2, the full variable domain is SAVISQKPSRDICQRGTSLTIQCQVDSQVTMMFWYRQQPGQSLTLIATANQGSEATYESGFVIDKFPISRPNLTFSTLTVSNMSPEDSSIYLCSVEDLRPLQLGNYGYTFGSGTRLTVV.

The CDR3 DNA follows: TGTGCCAGCAGTGAATATGGGGACTATGGCTACACCTTC. Amino acids: CASSEYGDYGYTF. The chain is built from TRBV2 and TRBJ1-2; D uncertain. The CDR3 loop spans 13 amino acids. With 2 bases removed from V and 3 bases from J, the gap between germline ends came to 7 bases. Per germline, CDR1 SNHLY and CDR2 FYNNEI. The complete variable domain, with remaining parts taken from reference TRBV2 and TRBJ1-2, reads EPEVTQTPSHQVTQMGQEVILRCVPISNHLYFYWYRQILGQKVEFLVSFYNNEISEKSEIFDDQFSVERPDGSNFTLKIRSTKLEDSAMYFCASSEYGDYGYTFGSGTRLTVV.

The gene calls are TRBV6-5 and TRBJ2-3; 13 positions agree with TRBD2. The CDR3 is made up of 15 amino acids. V lost 8 bases and J lost 3; bases outside the gene matches: 5. The germline V gene has CDR1 MNHEY and CDR2 SVGAGI. CDR3 sequence reads: CASVRLAGGTDTQYF. Written as DNA, the CDR3 is TGTGCCAGCGTTCGACTAGCGGGAGGAACAGATACGCAGTATTTT.

The count of this clone is one. V gene TRBV19 combines with J gene TRBJ1-2; TRBD1 matches at 10 bases. Trimming cost V 3 bases and J 6 bases; bases outside gene matches: 16. The CDR3 sequence is 18 residues long. Germline-derived CDR1 and CDR2 are LNHDA and SQIVND (reference sequence). This CDR3 reads CASSILPGQGTWNNGYTF. CDR3 nucleotide sequence: TGTGCCAGTAGTATCTTGCCGGGACAGGGGACTTGGAACAATGGCTACACCTTC.

This clone is medium-sized (0.01 to 0.1%) in the sample. This chain links TRBV6-5 with TRBJ1-4; D unclear. V gave up 2 bases and J gave up 8 bases, with 9 bases separating them. The CDR3 is 13 residues long. Germline CDR1 reads MNHEY; CDR2 reads SVGAGI. In nucleotides, the CDR3 is TGTGCCAGCAGTTACGACATGAAGGAAAAACTGTTTTTT. Translation gives CASSYDMKEKLFF.

This chain uses TRBV5-4 with TRBJ2-1, with D tentatively TRBD2 (7 bases). The CDR3 extends over 14 amino acids. V dropped 5 bases and J dropped 8 bases, with 17 bases sitting between them. Germline V gene lookup returns CDR1 SGHNT and CDR2 YYREEE (reference sequence). CDR3 amino acids: CASSPRGGVDEQFF. The CDR3 region has the DNA TGTGCCAGCAGTCCTAGGGGGGGCGTCGATGAGCAGTTCTTC. Looking up the rest from reference TRBV5-4 and TRBJ2-1 gives the full variable domain: ETGVTQSPTHLIKTRGQQVTLRCSSQSGHNTVSWYQQALGQGPQFIFQYYREEENGRGNFPPRFSGLQFPNYSSELNVNALELDDSALYLCASSPRGGVDEQFFGPGTRLTVL.

This chain connects TRBV30 to TRBJ2-3; possibly TRBD2 for D (6 bases). Trimming removed 0 bases at V and 2 bases at J, with 15 bases between. The CDR3 is 16 residues long. Germline CDR1 is GTSNPN and CDR2 is SVGIG (reference sequence). In nucleotides, the CDR3 is TGTGCCTGGAGTGTGGGGAAGGACTATGTCACAGATACGCAGTATTTT. Translated: CAWSVGKDYVTDTQYF.

The chain uses TRBV21-1 and TRBJ2-1; the table names TRBD2, a call not compared with the DNA. TRBV21-1 is tagged as a pseudogene. The CDR3 runs to 13 residues. In nucleotides, the CDR3 is TGTGCCAGCAGCAAAGTAGGGAGAAATGAGCAGTTCTTC. The encoded protein is CASSKVGRNEQFF.

This clone was counted a single time. The CDR3: CASAPEQGAHNQPQHF. The CDR3 nucleotides read TGTGCCAGCGCCCCCGAACAGGGGGCGCACAATCAGCCCCAGCATTTT. The V call is TRBV9, the J call TRBJ1-5; 9 nucleotides align to TRBD1. Germline values: CDR1 SGDLS, CDR2 YYNGEE. V lost 7 bases to trimming and J lost 3 bases; unmatched junction nucleotides: 11. The CDR3 consists of 16 residues.

The chain links TRBV2 to TRBJ1-2; D possibly corresponds to TRBD1 (6 bases). This CDR3 has 14 residues. Germline CDR1 reads SNHLY; CDR2 reads FYNNEI. The germline V and J ends were trimmed by 2 bases and 3 bases, with 10 bases remaining between them. The CDR3 DNA is TGTGCCAGCAGTGAAACGGGGGGCGACTATGGCTACACCTTC. Translation gives CASSETGGDYGYTF.

The chain is built from TRBV2 and TRBJ1-3; D unresolved. The CDR3 spans 13 residues. V was clipped by 5 bases and J by 4 bases, with 9 bases between them. Germline loops: CDR1 SNHLY, CDR2 FYNNEI. The CDR3: CASSFGPGNTIYF. The CDR3 DNA reads as TGTGCCAGCAGTTTTGGGCCCGGAAACACCATATATTTT.

V and J are TRBV6-1 and TRBJ1-5, with D unclear. Germline values: CDR1 MNHNS, CDR2 SASEGT. V was clipped by 3 bases and J by 5 bases, with 17 bases between them. This CDR3 has 16 residues. The chain's CDR3 is CASSDDPARLYQPQHF. In DNA, the CDR3 is TGTGCCAGCAGTGACGACCCGGCCCGACTTTATCAGCCCCAGCATTTT.

The rearrangement uses TRBV2 and TRBJ2-3; D not certain. Per the germline V gene, CDR1 is SNHLY and CDR2 is FYNNEI. The CDR3 extends over 13 amino acids. V lost 11 bases and J lost 2, with 14 bases in between. Written as DNA, the CDR3 is TGTGCCGTCCGGGCTCCACACACAGATACGCAGTATTTT. Amino acids: CAVRAPHTDTQYF.

This chain joins TRBV19 and TRBJ1-2, with no clear D. Trimming removed 4 bases from V and 4 bases from J, with 10 bases in between. Looked up from germline, CDR1 is LNHDA and CDR2 is SQIVND (reference sequence). The CDR3 contains 13 residues. CDR3 in amino acids: CASSTGLLYGYTF. In DNA, the CDR3 is TGTGCCAGTAGTACAGGATTGCTCTATGGCTACACCTTC.

V gene TRBV29-1 combines with J gene TRBJ2-1; possibly TRBD2 for D (6 bases). V shed 6 bases and J shed 8 bases, with 20 bases lying between them. Germline V gene sequence: CDR1 SQVTM, CDR2 ANQGSEA. CDR3 length equals 14 residues. The CDR3 loop is CSVEWGSWGDEQFF. The CDR3 DNA sequence: TGCAGCGTGGAGTGGGGATCATGGGGGGATGAGCAGTTCTTC.